The 32 T cell receptor beta chains given below trace back to one sample, sequenced in a study of CD8+CD57+ T cells in acquired aplastic anemia. CDR3 and TCR beta VDJ profiling relied on genomic DNA as the template. TCRdb analysed the reads with MiXCR anew, one entry per CDR3 protein. In the table there are roughly 190,000 distinct CDR3 sequences, roughly half of which are singletons. What was sequenced was sorted CD4+, CD8+, or CD8+CD57+ T cells (not recorded which) from PBMCs. Receptors were obtained from a human donor in good health, serving as a control.

The genes are TRBV29-1 and TRBJ1-2; 9 bases map to TRBD1. This CDR3 is built from 13 residues. Germline values: CDR1 SQVTM, CDR2 ANQGSEA. Trimming took 6 bases from V and 4 from J; bases not matched to a gene: 6. The CDR3 region is CSVGTGRGYGYTF. The CDR3, as DNA: TGCAGCGTGGGGACAGGGAGGGGCTATGGCTACACCTTC. The entire variable domain, with the rest obtained from reference TRBV29-1 and TRBJ1-2, is as follows: SAVISQKPSRDICQRGTSLTIQCQVDSQVTMMFWYRQQPGQSLTLIATANQGSEATYESGFVIDKFPISRPNLTFSTLTVSNMSPEDSSIYLCSVGTGRGYGYTFGSGTRLTVV.

The chain employs TRBV25-1 and TRBJ2-1, with D perhaps assigned TRBD1 or TRBD2 (5 bases each). Trimming shortened V by 4 bases and J by 8 bases, and 21 bases separated the two germline ends. The CDR3 has 16 residues. Germline V gene sequence: CDR1 MGHDK, CDR2 SYGVNS. CDR3 sequence reads: CASSGPERGASHEQFF. For the CDR3, the DNA is TGTGCCAGCAGTGGGCCCGAGAGAGGGGCTAGCCATGAGCAGTTCTTC.

The CDR3 is CASGSEGTGVGYTF. In DNA, the CDR3 is TGTGCCAGCGGCAGCGAGGGGACAGGGGTTGGCTACACCTTC. The chain recombines TRBV6-5 with TRBJ1-2, with TRBD1 matching over 10 bases. Trimming at V came to 8 bases and at J to 7 bases, leaving 10 bases not matched to a gene. The CDR3 sequence is 14 residues long. CDR1 is MNHEY and CDR2 is SVGAGI in the germline V gene.

The gene calls are TRBV6-6 and TRBJ1-2, with 7 bases aligning to TRBD1. Germline-derived CDR1 and CDR2 are MNHNY and SVGAGI (reference sequence). Losses at the gene ends were 2 bases for V and 4 bases for J; bases not matched to a gene: 13. The CDR3 is made up of 17 amino acids. CDR3 DNA sequence: TGTGCCAGCAGTTACGCACCGACAGGGAAGGGGAGCTATGGCTACACCTTC. This sequence encodes CASSYAPTGKGSYGYTF.

This clonotype was seen many times. This chain joins TRBV6-2 or TRBV6-3 and TRBJ2-3; the D is unclear. V gave up 6 bases and J gave up 0 bases, with 7 bases separating them. This CDR3 is built from 13 residues. Germline V CDR1 and CDR2: MNHEY, SVGEGT. The CDR3 here is CASRIRSTDTQYF. CDR3 DNA: TGTGCCAGCAGGATTCGCAGCACAGATACGCAGTATTTT.

The chain joins TRBV19 to TRBJ2-5; possible D gene TRBD2, 6 bases. The germline gives CDR1 LNHDA, CDR2 SQIVND (reference sequence). This CDR3 is 15 amino acids long. The V and J ends lost 3 bases and 0 bases respectively, with 11 bases between them. CDR3 bases: TGTGCCAGTAGTATCGTTGCGGGAAACCAAGAGACCCAGTACTTC. This gives the protein CASSIVAGNQETQYF.

The chain has TRBV19 and TRBJ2-7, with D possibly TRBD2 on 6 matching bases. This CDR3 has 12 residues. The germline CDR1 and CDR2 sequences are LNHDA and SQIVND (reference sequence). V was shortened by 3 bases and J by 3 bases, with 6 bases between the two germline ends. CDR3 sequence: CASSMGGYEQYF. Written as DNA, the CDR3 is TGTGCCAGTAGTATGGGGGGCTACGAGCAGTACTTC.

The table lists this clonotype with a few counts. This chain uses TRBV9 with TRBJ2-5; 11 bases are a match to TRBD2. From germline, CDR1 is SGDLS and CDR2 YYNGEE. CDR3 length: 16 amino acids. V dropped 3 bases and J dropped 3; count of bases not matched to a gene: 7. The CDR3 DNA is TGTGCCAGCAGCGCCACCGGGACTAGCGGCGAAGAGACCCAGTACTTC. It encodes CASSATGTSGEETQYF.

This clonotype came up once. This chain joins TRBV10-3 and TRBJ2-3; D could derive from TRBD1 or TRBD2 (5 bases each). Germline V lookup: CDR1 ENHRY, CDR2 SYGVKD. The germline V and J ends were trimmed by 11 bases and 2 bases, with 20 bases remaining between them. The CDR3 totals 15 residues. The CDR3 DNA is TGTGCCTGCCGCCCGGGACCCCAAATCACAGATACGCAGTATTTT. Translation gives CACRPGPQITDTQYF.

This clonotype was detected only once. This chain links TRBV2 with TRBJ1-1; 9 bases agree with TRBD1. The CDR3 is 15 amino acids. Germline V gene data show CDR1 as SNHLY and CDR2 as FYNNEI. J gave up 4 bases and V 2 bases, and 5 bases lay outside the gene matches. The CDR3 reads CASSEIRQGGTEAFF. CDR3 bases: TGTGCCAGCAGTGAAATTAGACAGGGGGGCACTGAAGCTTTCTTT.

There are many counts of this clonotype. The CDR3 sequence: CSARSLSGGTDTQYF. The CDR3 nucleotides read TGCAGTGCTAGGTCCCTTAGCGGGGGCACAGATACGCAGTATTTT. V and J are TRBV20-1 and TRBJ2-3; TRBD2 matches at 8 bases. This CDR3 has 15 residues. Germline CDR1 is DFQATT and CDR2 is SNEGSKA (reference sequence). The J segment lost 1 base and the V segment lost 3 bases, leaving 6 bases of the junction unmatched.

The chain has TRBV15 and TRBJ1-5; D is uncertain. V was trimmed by 0 bases and J by 13 bases, leaving 22 bases between them. This CDR3 has 16 residues. Germline-derived CDR1 and CDR2 are LNHNV and YYDKDF (reference sequence). The CDR3 nucleotides read TGTGCCACCAGCAGAGATCCGGACCTCCGCGATCAGATGCAGCATTTT. Translation gives CATSRDPDLRDQMQHF.

This clonotype showed up many times. This chain links TRBV9 with TRBJ1-2, with D possibly TRBD1 on 6 matching bases. There are 12 residues in the CDR3. Per germline, CDR1 SGDLS and CDR2 YYNGEE. V was trimmed by 4 bases and J by 6 bases, leaving 10 bases between them. The CDR3 nucleotides read TGTGCCAGCAGCATTCACAGGGATGGCTACACCTTC. This codes for CASSIHRDGYTF. The full variable domain, with the rest looked up from reference TRBV9 and TRBJ1-2, is DSGVTQTPKHLITATGQRVTLRCSPRSGDLSVYWYQQSLDQGLQFLIQYYNGEERAKGNILERFSAQQFPDLHSELNLSSLELGDSALYFCASSIHRDGYTFGSGTRLTVV.

This clonotype was detected many times. V is TRBV12-3 or TRBV12-4 and J is TRBJ1-2, with D perhaps matching TRBD1 (6 bases). The germline V and J ends were trimmed by 6 bases and 13 bases, with 21 bases remaining between them. The CDR3 loop spans 13 amino acids. The CDR3 reads CASRRLELTGCTF. The CDR3 nucleotides read TGTGCCAGCAGACGCCTTGAGCTTACAGGGTGCACCTTC.

This clonotype came up many times. The chain carries TRBV3-1 and TRBJ1-2; 8 bases match TRBD1. There are 14 residues in the CDR3. Germline CDR1 reads LGHDT; CDR2 reads YNNKEL (reference sequence). V dropped 2 bases and J dropped 2; count of bases not matched to a gene: 1. The CDR3 region is CASSQRDRNYGYTF. The DNA of the CDR3 is TGTGCCAGCAGCCAACGGGACAGGAACTATGGCTACACCTTC.

To note about this clonotype: A read error is possible here, since a much larger clone lies one base away. The J gene is TRBJ1-1, the V gene TRBV6-6, with 11 bases identical to TRBD1. V was clipped by 7 bases and J by 5 bases; unmatched bases: 9. The germline V gene has CDR1 MNHNY and CDR2 SVGAGI (reference sequence). The CDR3 extends over 15 amino acids. The CDR3 spells CASNDPGQGGTEAFF. The CDR3 coding sequence is TGTGCCAGCAATGACCCGGGACAGGGGGGGACTGAAGCTTTCTTT.

The chain employs TRBV9 and TRBJ1-2, with a tentative D call TRBD1 (5 bases). The CDR3 has 14 amino acids. Germline V gene sequence: CDR1 SGDLS, CDR2 YYNGEE. The V end was cut by 3 bases, the J end by 3 bases, with 12 bases between. In DNA, the CDR3 is TGTGCCAGCAGCGCGGGGGGGGAGTACTATGGCTACACCTTC. Translating it yields CASSAGGEYYGYTF. Using reference TRBV9 and TRBJ1-2 for the parts outside the CDR3, the full variable domain is DSGVTQTPKHLITATGQRVTLRCSPRSGDLSVYWYQQSLDQGLQFLIQYYNGEERAKGNILERFSAQQFPDLHSELNLSSLELGDSALYFCASSAGGEYYGYTFGSGTRLTVV.

This clonotype turned up a few times. The chain joins TRBV18 to TRBJ1-6, with no clear D. Germline V gives CDR1 KGHSH, CDR2 LQKENI. This CDR3 has 16 amino acids. The V end lost 2 bases, the J end lost 6 bases, and 14 bases lay between the germline ends. The CDR3, as DNA: TGTGCCAGCTCACCAACGGCAGGTCTCCCTAATTCACCCCTCCACTTT. It is translated as CASSPTAGLPNSPLHF. The whole variable domain, remainder taken from reference TRBV18 and TRBJ1-6, is NAGVMQNPRHLVRRRGQEARLRCSPMKGHSHVYWYRQLPEEGLKFMVYLQKENIIDESGMPKERFSAEFPKEGPSILRIQQVVRGDSAAYFCASSPTAGLPNSPLHFGNGTRLTVT.

The chain employs TRBV5-1 and TRBJ1-5, with 9 bases matching TRBD1. This CDR3 has 15 amino acids. Trimming at V came to 4 bases and at J to 4 bases, leaving 6 bases not matched to a gene. CDR1 and CDR2 from the germline V gene are SGHRS and YFSETQ. The chain's CDR3 is CASSGTGGPNQPQHF. The CDR3 DNA is TGCGCCAGCAGCGGTACAGGGGGCCCTAATCAGCCCCAGCATTTT.

This CDR3 is CSAVEVGTGGGSQNTEAFF. The CDR3 bases are TGCAGCGCCGTTGAGGTGGGGACAGGGGGCGGTAGCCAGAACACTGAAGCTTTCTTT. The chain combines TRBV29-1 with TRBJ1-1; TRBD1 matches 12 bases. In germline, CDR1 is SQVTM, CDR2 ANQGSEA. V dropped 7 bases and J dropped 1; count of bases not matched to a gene: 19. CDR3 length: 19 residues. Together with reference TRBV29-1 and TRBJ1-1, the CDR3 gives the full variable domain: SAVISQKPSRDICQRGTSLTIQCQVDSQVTMMFWYRQQPGQSLTLIATANQGSEATYESGFVIDKFPISRPNLTFSTLTVSNMSPEDSSIYLCSAVEVGTGGGSQNTEAFFGQGTRLTVV.

In this sample, this clonotype turned up many times. The chain has TRBV9 and TRBJ2-3; a possible D gene is TRBD2 (6 bases). Germline values: CDR1 SGDLS, CDR2 YYNGEE. The CDR3 contains 14 residues. V was cut by 0 bases and J by 1 base, with 6 bases left in between. The DNA of the CDR3 is TGTGCCAGCAGCGTAGGACTAGGCACAGATACGCAGTATTTT. Translated: CASSVGLGTDTQYF.

The table lists this clonotype with many counts. This chain uses TRBV6-5 with TRBJ2-7, with no clear D. There are 12 residues in the CDR3. Germline-derived CDR1 and CDR2 are MNHEY and SVGAGI. Trimming took 6 bases from V and 5 from J, leaving 11 bases between them. CDR3 protein: CASRPSSHEQYF. The CDR3 DNA is TGTGCCAGCAGGCCCTCGTCCCACGAGCAGTACTTC.

The chain carries TRBV10-3 and TRBJ1-6, with 9 bases identical to TRBD1. Germline CDR1 is ENHRY and CDR2 is SYGVKD. V dropped 6 bases and J dropped 0; count of bases not matched to a gene: 6. CDR3 length: 17 residues. CDR3 nucleotides: TGTGCCATCAGCCTCGGGACAGGGAGCTCCTATAATTCACCCCTCCACTTT. Amino acid sequence: CAISLGTGSSYNSPLHF.

In its sample, this clonotype was seen a few times. This chain links TRBV7-3 with TRBJ1-2; possible D gene TRBD1, 5 bases. The CDR3 contains 13 residues. Germline V CDR1 and CDR2: SGHTA, FQGTGA. V was pared by 5 bases and J by 4 bases, with 11 bases between. The CDR3 DNA reads as TGTGCCAGCAGCGACGGGACCGGCTATGGCTACACCTTC. Its translation: CASSDGTGYGYTF.

Comments on this clonotype: A much larger clonotype is one base distant, so this may be a read error. The conserved final phenylalanine or tryptophan is absent from the CDR3, which likely points to a read error. The chain is built from TRBV28 and TRBJ1-5; no reliable D call. CDR3 length: 14 amino acids. The V gene lost 7 bases and the J gene lost 0 bases, with 10 bases spanning the gap. Germline CDR1 is MDHEN and CDR2 is SYDVKM. DNA of the CDR3: TGTGCCAGCATCTCGGGAGGTAGCAATCAGCCCCAGCATCTT. It codes for CASISGGSNQPQHL.

This clonotype was seen many times. The genes are TRBV6-5 and TRBJ2-1, with D maybe TRBD1 (6 bases). The CDR3 contains 15 residues. Germline V gives CDR1 MNHEY, CDR2 SVGAGI. V was clipped by 3 bases and J by 4 bases, with 13 bases between them. The CDR3 region has the DNA TGTGCCAGCAGTTATCGGCAGGGGTTGTACAATGAGCAGTTCTTC. Protein product: CASSYRQGLYNEQFF.

This clonotype came up many times. The V gene is TRBV5-1, the J gene TRBJ1-6, with 8 bases fitting TRBD1. The J segment lost 0 bases and the V segment lost 0 bases, leaving 2 bases of the junction unmatched. Per the germline V gene, CDR1 is SGHRS and CDR2 is YFSETQ. The CDR3 is 17 amino acids. CDR3 amino acids: CASSLDTGGSYNSPLHF. The CDR3, as DNA: TGCGCCAGCAGCTTGGATACAGGGGGCTCCTATAATTCACCCCTCCACTTT.

Of note for this clonotype: A clone one base away is much larger, so this may be a read error. Because it lacks the conserved phenylalanine or tryptophan at the end, this CDR3 is likely a read error. This chain uses TRBV6-2 or TRBV6-3 with TRBJ1-1; tentatively, D is TRBD1 (6 bases). The V end was cut by 2 bases, the J end by 5 bases, with 9 bases between. CDR3 length: 13 amino acids. Per the germline V gene, CDR1 is MNHEY and CDR2 is SVGEGT. CDR3 bases: TGTGCCAGCAGTTACGGGCAGGGGACTGAAGCTTTCCTT. It specifies CASSYGQGTEAFL.

The chain joins TRBV25-1 to TRBJ2-3, with 9 bases identical to TRBD2. This CDR3 contains 15 residues. Germline V CDR1 and CDR2: MGHDK, SYGVNS. The trim removed 6 bases at V and 4 bases at J, leaving 8 bases unmatched. The CDR3 DNA is TGTGCCAGCAGCTTAGCGGGAGATGGGCCAGATACGCAGTATTTT. This encodes CASSLAGDGPDTQYF.

In regard to this clonotype: Its ends do not fully match the called genes, so a read error is possible. The chain joins TRBV10-3 to TRBJ2-2; the match to TRBD2 covers 10 bases. The CDR3 is 14 amino acids. CDR1 ENHRY and CDR2 SYGVKD come from the germline V gene. The CDR3 here is CAIRATSSGGELFF. The CDR3 nucleotides read TGTGCCATCAGGGCGACTTCAAGCGGGGGGGAGCTGTTTTTC.

The V and J genes are TRBV7-2 and TRBJ2-5; 10 bases match TRBD2. V shed 1 base, J shed 9 bases, and the junction held 14 bases outside the gene matches. The CDR3 is 17 amino acids. Germline V gene sequence: CDR1 SGHTA, CDR2 FQGNSA. CDR3 in amino acids: CASSLVGTGLAKEAQYF. The CDR3 DNA is TGTGCCAGCAGCTTAGTAGGGACGGGACTAGCGAAGGAGGCCCAGTACTTC.

In DNA form, the CDR3 reads TGTGCCACCAGCGTACGAAGGGCCCCCTACGAGCAGTACTTC. Protein sequence: CATSVRRAPYEQYF. The V gene is TRBV15, the J gene TRBJ2-7, with D unclear. CDR1 LNHNV and CDR2 YYDKDF come from the germline V gene (reference sequence). The ends were cut back, 5 bases at V and 2 bases at J, with 13 bases in the middle. This CDR3 contains 14 residues.